Shown below are 22 T cell receptor beta chains from a single sample sequenced in a study of cytomegalovirus exposure and HLA in healthy donors. Primers: 60 Vbeta forward and 13 Jbeta reverse. The method was immunoSEQ multiplex PCR; TCRdb's version includes in-frame clones alone and lacks a portion of them. The sample contains 100,000 to 150,000 clones, just under 80% of which appear only once. Material: PBMCs. The receptors shown here come from a woman aged 40 to 50 in good health and CMV-seronegative.

J is TRBJ2-3 and V is TRBV27; maybe TRBD2 (6 bases). V was clipped by 3 bases and J by 6 bases, with 16 bases between them. Germline V gene sequence: CDR1 MNHEY, CDR2 SMNVEV (reference sequence). This CDR3 spans 15 amino acids. The CDR3 is CASSLWGTPSDTQYF. In nucleotides, the CDR3 is TGTGCCAGCAGTTTGTGGGGGACTCCTTCTGATACGCAGTATTTT.

The chain employs TRBV30 and TRBJ1-2; 8 bases are shared with TRBD1. The V gene's germline CDR1 is GTSNPN and CDR2 SVGIG (reference sequence). After removal of 3 bases from V and 4 bases from J, the junction contained 7 bases not matched to a gene. The CDR3 spans 14 residues. For the CDR3, the DNA is TGTGCCTGGAGGGAAGGACAGGGCCTCTATGGCTACACCTTC. Its translation is CAWREGQGLYGYTF.

This clone was observed a handful of times. J is TRBJ2-7 and V is TRBV2, with 8 nucleotides matching TRBD1. Germline V gene sequence: CDR1 SNHLY, CDR2 FYNNEI. The CDR3 runs to 15 residues. V was pared by 6 bases and J by 5 bases, with 12 bases of the junction left unmatched. The DNA of the CDR3 is TGTGCCAGCAGCCGTACCGGGGACAGGAACCACGAGCAGTACTTC. As protein: CASSRTGDRNHEQYF. The variable domain in full, with the rest retrieved from reference TRBV2 and TRBJ2-7, is EPEVTQTPSHQVTQMGQEVILRCVPISNHLYFYWYRQILGQKVEFLVSFYNNEISEKSEIFDDQFSVERPDGSNFTLKIRSTKLEDSAMYFCASSRTGDRNHEQYFGPGTRLTVT.

V usage is TRBV2 and J usage is TRBJ1-5; 9 bases line up with TRBD1. The CDR3 has 15 residues. The trim removed 3 bases at V and 5 bases at J, leaving 5 bases unmatched. Germline CDR1 SNHLY, CDR2 FYNNEI. CDR3 region: CASSEGQGDYQPQHF. In nucleotides, the CDR3 is TGTGCCAGCAGTGAGGGACAGGGCGATTATCAGCCCCAGCATTTT.

The chain couples TRBV19 to TRBJ1-6, with TRBD1 matching 7 bases. In germline, CDR1 is LNHDA, CDR2 SQIVND (reference sequence). The CDR3 contains 14 residues. Trimming removed 11 bases from V and 8 bases from J; junction bases left unmatched: 12. The CDR3 region has the DNA TGTGCCTGCCAAAAAGGGGGCGTCGATTCACCCCTCCACTTT. This encodes CACQKGGVDSPLHF.

This clone is a singleton in its sample. This chain connects TRBV2 to TRBJ1-1; D gene uncertain. The V and J ends lost 3 bases and 2 bases respectively, with 7 bases between them. Germline V gene data show CDR1 as SNHLY and CDR2 as FYNNEI. This CDR3 region has 13 residues. In DNA form, the CDR3 reads TGTGCCAGCAGTGAGGCAGGTAACACTGAAGCTTTCTTT. Its translation: CASSEAGNTEAFF.

This clone was picked up a small number of times. At one boundary the junction diverges from the germline segment, which might be a read error. The rearrangement uses TRBV9 and TRBJ2-4; TRBD1 matches 8 bases. In germline, CDR1 is SGDLS, CDR2 YYNGEE. This CDR3 is built from 19 residues. The CDR3 DNA is TGTGCCAGCAGCGTTAATCCACGCGGTCAGGGGGCCGAGGACAACAGTCAGTACTTC. It yields the protein CASSVNPRGQGAEDNSQYF.

The V and J genes are TRBV19 and TRBJ2-7; 9 nucleotides agree with TRBD2. J was trimmed by 2 bases and V by 5 bases; bases with no gene match: 4. This CDR3 is built from 14 residues. CDR1 LNHDA and CDR2 SQIVND come from the germline V gene (reference sequence). CDR3 region: CASSAAGGTYEQYF. As DNA, the CDR3 is TGTGCCAGTAGTGCAGCGGGGGGAACCTACGAGCAGTACTTC.

V and J are TRBV27 and TRBJ2-7, with TRBD2 identical over 7 bases. The CDR3 is 14 amino acids. From germline, CDR1 is MNHEY and CDR2 SMNVEV (reference sequence). Trimming cost V 3 bases and J 3 bases; bases outside gene matches: 5. CDR3 DNA: TGTGCCAGCAGTTTTGGGGGGGGAATCTACGAGCAGTACTTC. Translated: CASSFGGGIYEQYF.

This clone was detected only once. The rearrangement joins TRBV5-1 to TRBJ2-2; TRBD1 matches 11 bases. Germline trimming cut 4 bases from V and 7 bases from J; bases unmatched to any gene: 6. The CDR3 spans 15 residues. Germline values: CDR1 SGHRS, CDR2 YFSETQ. CDR3 in DNA: TGCGCCAGCAGCGTGGGACAGGGGGAACACGGGGAGCTGTTTTTT. Its protein is CASSVGQGEHGELFF.

Remarks on this clone: One end of the junction fails to match germline, which may point to a read error. The CDR3 sequence is CASSVGTVSGANGLTF. CDR3 DNA: TGTGCCAGCAGCGTAGGAACGGTCTCTGGGGCCAACGGCCTGACTTTC. V gene TRBV9 combines with J gene TRBJ2-6; D perhaps matches TRBD1 (5 bases). Germline lookup yields CDR1 SGDLS and CDR2 YYNGEE. This CDR3 comprises 16 residues. The full variable domain, rest sourced from reference TRBV9 and TRBJ2-6, is DSGVTQTPKHLITATGQRVTLRCSPRSGDLSVYWYQQSLDQGLQFLIQYYNGEERAKGNILERFSAQQFPDLHSELNLSSLELGDSALYFCASSVGTVSGANGLTFGAGSRLTVL.

This clone occurred a few times. The chain is built from TRBV4-1 and TRBJ1-2; a possible D gene is TRBD1 (6 bases). The germline gives CDR1 MGHRA, CDR2 YSYEKL. Trimming cost V 0 bases and J 8 bases, with 19 bases left between them. The CDR3 length is 16 residues. CDR3 DNA: TGCGCCAGCAGCCAAGATCCAAGACAGGCTTGGTTGGGCTACACCTTC. This gives the protein CASSQDPRQAWLGYTF.

Points on this clone: At one of its ends the junction is not consistent with the germline gene, which may arise from a read error. The rearrangement links TRBV27 to TRBJ1-5; tentative D call: TRBD1 (6 bases). CDR1 is MNHEY and CDR2 is SMNVEV in the germline V gene (reference sequence). The CDR3 has 14 residues. The CDR3 sequence is CASREGGVNQLQHF. Here the CDR3 DNA reads TGTGCCAGCAGGGAGGGGGGGGTCAATCAGCTCCAGCATTTT.

This chain connects TRBV2 to TRBJ2-2; 7 bases are a match to TRBD1. CDR3 length: 18 residues. Germline CDR1 is SNHLY and CDR2 is FYNNEI. The V gene end was trimmed by 10 bases and the J gene end by 6 bases; junction bases not matched to a gene: 23. The CDR3 nucleotides are TGTGCCACCCTCCGGGACAGAGATTTTAAGTTATCTTCCGGGGAGCTGTTTTTT. It encodes CATLRDRDFKLSSGELFF.

The chain joins TRBV28 to TRBJ2-7; TRBD1 matches at 8 bases. The CDR3 is 15 amino acids. Germline V lookup: CDR1 MDHEN, CDR2 SYDVKM. Trimming cost V 5 bases and J 4 bases; bases outside gene matches: 10. As DNA, the CDR3 is TGTGCCAGCAGTGCCCCCGGACAGGGCGTATACGAGCAGTACTTC. Encoded protein: CASSAPGQGVYEQYF.

The chain links TRBV29-1 to TRBJ2-1, with 10 bases fitting TRBD2. V was clipped by 5 bases and J by 9 bases; unmatched bases: 10. The CDR3 length is 14 residues. The germline V gene has CDR1 SQVTM and CDR2 ANQGSEA. For the CDR3, the DNA is TGCAGCGTTTCGATATTAGCGGGAGGTCTTGAGCAGTTCTTC. Its protein is CSVSILAGGLEQFF.

This sequence joins TRBV27 and TRBJ2-7, with TRBD1 matching over 7 bases. With 0 bases clipped from V and 3 bases from J, the junction kept 5 bases outside the gene matches. The CDR3 spans 15 residues. Germline V gene lookup returns CDR1 MNHEY and CDR2 SMNVEV (reference sequence). CDR3 sequence (DNA): TGTGCCAGCAGTTTATCGGGACAGATGTACTACGAGCAGTACTTC. It encodes CASSLSGQMYYEQYF.

V usage is TRBV6-6 and J usage is TRBJ2-6; D is perhaps TRBD1 (6 bases). Between the trimmed V and J ends, which lost 5 bases and 4 bases, there was a span of 12 bases. The CDR3 spans 15 residues. Germline values: CDR1 MNHNY, CDR2 SVGAGI (reference sequence). This chain's CDR3 is CASSRQGTGANVLTF. In DNA, the CDR3 is TGTGCCAGCAGTCGGCAGGGGACCGGGGCCAACGTCCTGACTTTC.

The chain links TRBV6-1 to TRBJ2-2; 11 bases fit TRBD2. The CDR3 is 15 residues long. Germline CDR1 MNHNS, CDR2 SASEGT. V was pared by 6 bases and J by 7 bases, with 7 bases of the junction left unmatched. The CDR3 coding sequence is TGTGCCAGCAGGGTCACTAGCGGGGGAGGCGGGGAGCTGTTTTTT. It codes for CASRVTSGGGGELFF.

The rearrangement uses TRBV5-1 and TRBJ1-3, with D unresolved. Germline loops: CDR1 SGHRS, CDR2 YFSETQ. This CDR3 contains 14 residues. The germline V and J ends were trimmed by 4 bases and 8 bases, with 16 bases remaining between them. CDR3 nucleotides: TGCGCCAGCAGCCCCACATTGAGAGGAGACACCATATATTTT. Translation gives CASSPTLRGDTIYF.

This chain joins TRBV7-3 and TRBJ2-1; 11 positions agree with TRBD2. After removal of 5 bases from V and 3 bases from J, the junction contained 6 bases not matched to a gene. CDR3 size: 16 residues. Looked up from germline, CDR1 is SGHTA and CDR2 is FQGTGA. Here the CDR3 DNA reads TGTGCCAGCAGCCTATTAGCGGGGGGGGTCTACAATGAGCAGTTCTTC. It codes for CASSLLAGGVYNEQFF. Looking up the rest from reference TRBV7-3 and TRBJ2-1 gives the full variable domain: GAGVSQTPSNKVTEKGKYVELRCDPISGHTALYWYRQSLGQGPEFLIYFQGTGAADDSGLPNDRFFAVRPEGSVSTLKIQRTERGDSAVYLCASSLLAGGVYNEQFFGPGTRLTVL.

The CDR3, as DNA: TGCGCCAGCAGTGTTGGGGGGGTTAGCGGAAAACTGTTTTTT. It codes for CASSVGGVSGKLFF. This chain links TRBV5-1 with TRBJ1-4, with D perhaps matching TRBD1 (5 bases). The V gene's germline CDR1 is SGHRS and CDR2 YFSETQ. The CDR3 runs 14 residues. Trimming left V 5 bases short and J 10 bases short, with 18 bases between. The variable domain in full, completed from reference TRBV5-1 and TRBJ1-4, reads KAGVTQTPRYLIKTRGQQVTLSCSPISGHRSVSWYQQTPGQGLQFLFEYFSETQRNKGNFPGRFSGRQFSNSRSEMNVSTLELGDSALYLCASSVGGVSGKLFFGSGTQLSVL.